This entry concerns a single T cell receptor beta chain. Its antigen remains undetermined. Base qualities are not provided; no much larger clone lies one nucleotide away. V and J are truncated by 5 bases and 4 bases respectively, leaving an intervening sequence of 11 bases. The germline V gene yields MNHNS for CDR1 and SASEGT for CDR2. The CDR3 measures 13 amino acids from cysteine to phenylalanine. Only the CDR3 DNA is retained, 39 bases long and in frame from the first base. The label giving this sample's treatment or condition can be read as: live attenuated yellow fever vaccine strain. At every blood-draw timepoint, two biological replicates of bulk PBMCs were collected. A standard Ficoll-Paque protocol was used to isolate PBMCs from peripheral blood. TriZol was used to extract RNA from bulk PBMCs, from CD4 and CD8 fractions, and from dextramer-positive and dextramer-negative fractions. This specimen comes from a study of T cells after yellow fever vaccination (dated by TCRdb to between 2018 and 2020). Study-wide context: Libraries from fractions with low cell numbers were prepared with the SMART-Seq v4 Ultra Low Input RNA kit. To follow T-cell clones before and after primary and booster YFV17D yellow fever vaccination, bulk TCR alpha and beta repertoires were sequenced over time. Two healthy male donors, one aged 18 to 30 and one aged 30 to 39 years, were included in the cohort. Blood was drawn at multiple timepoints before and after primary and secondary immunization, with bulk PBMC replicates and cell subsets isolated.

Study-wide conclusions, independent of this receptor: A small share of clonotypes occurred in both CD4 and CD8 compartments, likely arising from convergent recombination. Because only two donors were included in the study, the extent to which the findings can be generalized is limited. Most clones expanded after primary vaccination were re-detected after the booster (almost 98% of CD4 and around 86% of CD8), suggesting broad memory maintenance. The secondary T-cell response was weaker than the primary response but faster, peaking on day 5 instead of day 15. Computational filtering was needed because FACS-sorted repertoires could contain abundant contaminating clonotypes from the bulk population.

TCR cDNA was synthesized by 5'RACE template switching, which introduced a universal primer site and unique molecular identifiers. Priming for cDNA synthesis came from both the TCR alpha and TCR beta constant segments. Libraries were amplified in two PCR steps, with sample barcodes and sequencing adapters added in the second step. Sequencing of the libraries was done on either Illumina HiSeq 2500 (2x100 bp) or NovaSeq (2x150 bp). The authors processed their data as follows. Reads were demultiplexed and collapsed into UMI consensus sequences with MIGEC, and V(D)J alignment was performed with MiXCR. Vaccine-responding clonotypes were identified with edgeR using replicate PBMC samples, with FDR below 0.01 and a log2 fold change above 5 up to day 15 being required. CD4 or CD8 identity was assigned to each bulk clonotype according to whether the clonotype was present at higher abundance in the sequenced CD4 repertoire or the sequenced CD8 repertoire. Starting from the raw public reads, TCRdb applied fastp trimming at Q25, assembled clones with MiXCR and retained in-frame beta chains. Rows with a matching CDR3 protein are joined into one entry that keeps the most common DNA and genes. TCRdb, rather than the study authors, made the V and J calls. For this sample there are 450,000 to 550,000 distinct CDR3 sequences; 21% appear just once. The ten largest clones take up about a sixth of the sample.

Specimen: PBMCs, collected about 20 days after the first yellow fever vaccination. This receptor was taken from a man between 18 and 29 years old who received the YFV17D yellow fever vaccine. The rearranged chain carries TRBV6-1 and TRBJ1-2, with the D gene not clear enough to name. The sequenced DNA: TGTGCCAGCAGTCCATCCCCAGCCTATGGCTACACCTTC. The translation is CASSPSPAYGYTF.